A single sample is the source of the 10 T cell receptor beta chains below, sequenced in a study of shared clonotypes between healthy human individuals. Produced via immunoSEQ multiplex PCR; TCRdb's table is partial and in-frame only. This table has 2 million to 3 million clones, roughly 93% appearing once. The sample consisted of naive CD4+ T cells from PBMCs. Subset: CD45RA+ positively selected. The receptors originated from a young man in good health. Some clones in this sample may be carry-over from other donors' samples.

This chain joins TRBV10-1 and TRBJ1-2; a weak D match, TRBD1 (5 bases). The germline CDR1 and CDR2 sequences are WNHNN and SYGVQD (reference sequence). CDR3 length equals 15 residues. Here the CDR3 reads CASPHEGQPRDGYTF. DNA for the CDR3: TGCGCTTCTCCCCACGAGGGGCAACCCCGGGATGGCTACACCTTC.

This sequence joins TRBV7-9 and TRBJ1-2; no reliable D call. This CDR3 region has 16 residues. V was cut by 1 base and J by 1 base, with 13 bases left in between. Germline CDR1 SEHNR, CDR2 FQNEAQ (reference sequence). The CDR3 spells CASSLVQPGVNYGYTF. CDR3 sequence (DNA): TGTGCCAGCAGCTTAGTCCAGCCGGGTGTTAACTATGGCTACACCTTC.

This chain links TRBV6-5 with TRBJ1-5; D may be TRBD1 (6 bases). Germline CDR1 is MNHEY and CDR2 is SVGAGI. CDR3 length equals 13 residues. V lost 0 bases, J lost 9 bases, and 9 bases lay in between. This chain's CDR3 is CASSYSGGPPQHF. The CDR3 DNA follows: TGTGCCAGCAGTTACTCGGGGGGCCCGCCCCAGCATTTT.

Worth noting for this clone: Other DNA sequences of this sample code for an identical CDR3. The rearrangement links TRBV7-2 to TRBJ2-7, with a tentative D call TRBD2 (5 bases). CDR1 is SGHTA and CDR2 is FQGNSA in the germline V gene. Deletions cut 0 bases from V and 2 bases from J, with 11 bases between. The CDR3 runs 15 residues. CDR3 DNA sequence: TGTGCCAGCAGCTTAGCGTCCACCGGGGCCTACGAGCAGTACTTC. Residues: CASSLASTGAYEQYF. The full variable domain, its missing parts supplied by reference TRBV7-2 and TRBJ2-7, is GAGVSQSPSNKVTEKGKDVELRCDPISGHTALYWYRQSLGQGLEFLIYFQGNSAPDKSGLPSDRFSAERTGGSVSTLTIQRTQQEDSAVYLCASSLASTGAYEQYFGPGTRLTVT.

The sample holds a few counts of this clone. Distinct nucleotide sequences in the sample also encode this CDR3. The rearrangement joins TRBV7-2 to TRBJ1-1; unclear D gene. Germline V gives CDR1 SGHTA, CDR2 FQGNSA. Trimming took off 1 base at V and 0 bases at J, with 6 bases between the two ends. The CDR3 consists of 14 residues. Here the CDR3 reads CASSLVAVNTEAFF. The CDR3 DNA sequence: TGTGCCAGCAGCTTAGTGGCAGTGAACACTGAAGCTTTCTTT.

The chain links TRBV6-1 to TRBJ1-4; maybe TRBD1 (6 bases). The CDR3 sequence is 14 residues long. Germline values: CDR1 MNHNS, CDR2 SASEGT. Trimming removed 2 bases from V and 8 bases from J, with 12 bases in between. CDR3 sequence: CASSETGGREKLFF. CDR3 in DNA: TGTGCCAGCAGTGAAACGGGGGGCAGGGAAAAACTGTTTTTT.

The rearrangement joins TRBV7-7 to TRBJ2-3; no definite D call. V lost 2 bases to trimming and J lost 3 bases, with 6 bases between them. Germline V CDR1 and CDR2: SSHAT, FNYEAQ (reference sequence). This CDR3 is 13 amino acids long. As DNA, the CDR3 is TGTGCCAGCAGCTTACGCCAGACAGATACGCAGTATTTT. Protein product: CASSLRQTDTQYF.

This rearrangement joins TRBV27 to TRBJ2-1, with D tentatively TRBD1 (6 bases). V lost 6 bases and J lost 5, with 17 bases in between. The CDR3 is 15 residues long. Germline CDR1 is MNHEY and CDR2 is SMNVEV (reference sequence). The CDR3 sequence: CASRLTFQGNNEQFF. CDR3 nucleotide sequence: TGTGCCAGCAGACTTACATTCCAGGGGAACAATGAGCAGTTCTTC.

CDR3 sequence: CASSVGGRTQYF. The CDR3 coding sequence is TGTGCCAGCAGCGTAGGCGGGCGTACGCAGTATTTT. V is TRBV9 and J is TRBJ2-3, with a possible D match to TRBD2 (5 bases). The germline gives CDR1 SGDLS, CDR2 YYNGEE. CDR3 length: 12 amino acids. Trimming pared 0 bases from V and 8 bases from J, leaving 7 bases between.

The chain carries TRBV7-8 and TRBJ2-2; tentatively, D is TRBD1 (6 bases). This CDR3 region has 14 residues. Germline CDR1 SGHVS, CDR2 FQNEAQ. V lost 7 bases and J 4 bases, leaving 13 bases between the germline ends. The CDR3 sequence: CASILVQGTGELFF. CDR3 DNA sequence: TGTGCCAGCATCTTGGTACAGGGCACCGGGGAGCTGTTTTTT.